The entry below gives a single T cell receptor (beta chain) sequence along with its context. Its antigen is undetermined. The data derive from a study of cytomegalovirus exposure and HLA in healthy donors. Overall study context: Unique TCR beta sequences numbering approximately 120 million came from about 179 million T cells in an earlier analysis.

Researchers ran the PCR with 60 Vbeta and 13 Jbeta primers. The data were produced by immunoSEQ multiplex PCR, yet TCRdb's version contains in-frame clones alone and is incomplete. The sample comprises some 38,000 clones, 68% of which are singletons, and nearly 4% rests with the top ten. The length of the CDR3 is 15 residues. Germline CDR1 and CDR2: MNHNS and SASEGT. The V gene end was trimmed by 7 bases and the J gene end by 2 bases; junction bases not matched to a gene: 10. Study outcomes and limitations: The listing of 150 or so TCR beta chains classed them as cytomegalovirus-associated. In vitro assays verified that three CMV-associated chains recognized CMV antigens specifically.

Source material: PBMCs. The source is a man aged 40-55 years in good health and CMV-seronegative. The V call is TRBV6-1, the J call TRBJ2-5, with TRBD1 matching over 7 bases. For the CDR3, the DNA is TGTGCCAGCAACGAATTACAGGGGCCACAAGAGACCCAGTACTTC. Encoded protein: CASNELQGPQETQYF.